The 24 T cell receptor beta chains below all came from one sample that was sequenced in a study of cytomegalovirus exposure and HLA in healthy donors. A multiplex PCR was run with 60 Vbeta primers and 13 Jbeta primers. Clones were read by immunoSEQ multiplex PCR, and TCRdb kept only the in-frame ones, dropping some. Here the sample spans 55,000 to 85,000 clones, 80% to 90% being singletons. The source material was PBMCs. These TCRs come from a woman aged 30 to 39 in good health and CMV-seronegative.

V usage is TRBV11-2 and J usage is TRBJ2-7; 10 bases match TRBD2. The CDR3 sequence is 16 residues long. The junction had 13 bases not matched to a gene; V was cut back by 5 bases and J by 6 bases. In germline, CDR1 is SGHAT, CDR2 FQNNGV. The CDR3 loop reads CASSLRFEREGSEQYF. In DNA, the CDR3 is TGTGCCAGCAGCCTCCGCTTCGAGCGGGAGGGCAGCGAGCAGTACTTC.

This rearrangement joins TRBV7-9 to TRBJ1-5; perhaps TRBD1 as D (6 bases). The germline gives CDR1 SEHNR, CDR2 FQNEAQ (reference sequence). This CDR3 contains 16 residues. Trimming removed 5 bases at V and 2 bases at J, with 16 bases between. CDR3 nucleotides: TGTGCCAGCAGCCAAGCAGGGGTAAGGGGCAATCAGCCCCAGCATTTT. Amino acid sequence: CASSQAGVRGNQPQHF.

This clone was counted only a few times. This chain connects TRBV7-9 to TRBJ1-4, with D possibly TRBD1 on 5 matching bases. This CDR3 region has 15 residues. Per the germline V gene, CDR1 is SEHNR and CDR2 is FQNEAQ (reference sequence). Between the trimmed V and J ends, which lost 6 bases and 8 bases, there was a span of 19 bases. CDR3 DNA: TGTGCCAGCAGTCGATCAGGGTACTCAAACGAAAAACTGTTTTTT. Translation gives CASSRSGYSNEKLFF.

The genes are TRBV10-1 and TRBJ2-2; D uncertain. With 2 bases removed from V and 0 bases from J, the gap between germline ends came to 7 bases. Germline V CDR1 and CDR2: WNHNN, SYGVQD (reference sequence). The CDR3 loop spans 15 amino acids. The CDR3 loop is CASSEGGANTGELFF. The CDR3 nucleotides are TGCGCCAGCAGTGAGGGCGGCGCGAACACCGGGGAGCTGTTTTTT.

This chain connects TRBV30 to TRBJ1-2; no definite D call. The ends were cut back, 8 bases at V and 2 bases at J, with 15 bases in the middle. CDR3 length: 13 residues. CDR1 is GTSNPN, CDR2 SVGIG, per germline (reference sequence). The CDR3 nucleotides read TGTGCCACCCCAGGTCAGCTGAACTATGGCTACACCTTC. Translated: CATPGQLNYGYTF. The whole variable domain, filled in from reference TRBV30 and TRBJ1-2, reads SQTIHQWPATLVQPVGSPLSLECTVEGTSNPNLYWYRQAAGRGLQLLFYSVGIGQISSEVPQNLSASRPQDRQFILSSKKLLLSDSGFYLCATPGQLNYGYTFGSGTRLTVV.

The chain carries TRBV19 and TRBJ2-7, with TRBD1 as a possible D gene (6 bases). The CDR3 consists of 14 residues. V lost 4 bases, J lost 4 bases, and 14 bases lay in between. Per the germline V gene, CDR1 is LNHDA and CDR2 is SQIVND (reference sequence). CDR3 region: CASSTGTSLYEQYF. CDR3 sequence (DNA): TGTGCCAGTAGTACCGGGACAAGCTTATACGAGCAGTACTTC.

The genes are TRBV5-1 and TRBJ2-3, with TRBD1 matching over 10 bases. In germline, CDR1 is SGHRS, CDR2 YFSETQ. V gave up 4 bases and J gave up 1 base; unmatched junction bases: 6. The CDR3 length is 16 residues. This CDR3 is CASSGTGALRTDTQYF. In DNA, the CDR3 is TGCGCCAGCAGCGGGACAGGGGCCCTTCGCACAGATACGCAGTATTTT.

This chain joins TRBV29-1 and TRBJ1-4; 8 nucleotides align to TRBD1. The length of the CDR3 is 14 residues. CDR1 and CDR2 from the germline V gene are SQVTM and ANQGSEA. Losses at the gene ends were 6 bases for V and 8 bases for J; bases not matched to a gene: 11. This CDR3 reads CSVADRGSGEKLFF. CDR3 coding DNA: TGCAGCGTCGCTGACAGGGGTTCGGGCGAAAAACTGTTTTTT.

The V call is TRBV4-3, the J call TRBJ2-7; 9 positions agree with TRBD2. CDR3 length: 14 residues. Trimming took 1 base from V and 3 from J; bases not matched to a gene: 1. Germline CDR1 is LGHNA and CDR2 is YSLEER. The DNA for the CDR3 is TGCGCCAGCAGCCAAGGGCGGGAGGGCTACGAGCAGTACTTC. Amino acid sequence: CASSQGREGYEQYF.

The table lists this clone with a count of one. The chain uses TRBV10-1 and TRBJ2-5, with D perhaps matching TRBD1 (7 bases). CDR1 is WNHNN and CDR2 is SYGVQD in the germline V gene (reference sequence). The length of the CDR3 is 15 residues. With 6 bases removed from V and 1 base from J, the gap between germline ends came to 15 bases. The CDR3 sequence is CASSEGGTAQETQYF. Here the CDR3 DNA reads TGCGCCAGCAGCGAAGGGGGGACAGCCCAAGAGACCCAGTACTTC.

This CDR3 is CASSQTGPGELFF. In DNA form, the CDR3 reads TGTGCCAGCAGCCAGACAGGGCCCGGGGAGCTGTTTTTT. The gene calls are TRBV4-2 and TRBJ2-2; TRBD1 aligns across 7 bases. CDR1 and CDR2 from the germline V gene are LGHNA and YNFKEQ. The CDR3 runs 13 residues. V lost 3 bases, J lost 6 bases, and 1 base stayed unmatched.

V gene TRBV28 combines with J gene TRBJ2-3, with D perhaps matching TRBD2 (6 bases). The CDR3 consists of 18 residues. Trimming took off 6 bases at V and 2 bases at J, with 24 bases between the two ends. Germline V gene lookup returns CDR1 MDHEN and CDR2 SYDVKM. The CDR3 nucleotides read TGTGCCAGCAGCACGGTCGGGATTACCGGGAGAGCCACAGATACGCAGTATTTT. It encodes CASSTVGITGRATDTQYF.

The V and J genes are TRBV7-9 and TRBJ2-1, with 8 bases identical to TRBD2. This CDR3 has 14 amino acids. Trimming at V came to 5 bases and at J to 6 bases, leaving 6 bases not matched to a gene. Germline V lookup: CDR1 SEHNR, CDR2 FQNEAQ (reference sequence). The CDR3 nucleotides read TGTGCCAGCAGCCCAACTAGCGGACTCAATGAGCAGTTCTTC. Translating gives CASSPTSGLNEQFF.

This chain links TRBV28 with TRBJ1-6; the D gene is possibly TRBD1 (5 bases). This CDR3 has 16 amino acids. Trimming shortened V by 6 bases and J by 10 bases, and 22 bases separated the two germline ends. Germline V gene lookup returns CDR1 MDHEN and CDR2 SYDVKM. The CDR3 is CASSWGDGALGSPLHF. The CDR3 DNA follows: TGTGCCAGCAGCTGGGGGGACGGCGCCCTAGGGTCACCCCTCCACTTT. The whole variable domain, remainder taken from reference TRBV28 and TRBJ1-6, is DVKVTQSSRYLVKRTGEKVFLECVQDMDHENMFWYRQDPGLGLRLIYFSYDVKMKEKGDIPEGYSVSREKKERFSLILESASTNQTSMYLCASSWGDGALGSPLHFGNGTRLTVT.

This CDR3 is CAISDPGASGTEQYF. In nucleotides, the CDR3 is TGTGCCATCAGTGACCCTGGGGCTAGCGGTACGGAGCAGTACTTC. This chain links TRBV10-3 with TRBJ2-7; TRBD2 matches 7 bases. Germline trimming cut 3 bases from V and 7 bases from J; bases unmatched to any gene: 12. The CDR3 sequence is 15 residues long. Germline lookup yields CDR1 ENHRY and CDR2 SYGVKD.

CDR3 in DNA: TGCGCCAGCAGCCAAGATAGTGGACAGCCGTACGAGCAGTACTTC. It translates to CASSQDSGQPYEQYF. The chain couples TRBV4-3 to TRBJ2-7; tentative D call: TRBD1 (6 bases). The CDR3 contains 15 residues. V was trimmed by 0 bases and J by 4 bases, leaving 13 bases between them. Germline values: CDR1 LGHNA, CDR2 YSLEER.

The V call is TRBV11-2, the J call TRBJ2-5, with a weak D call TRBD2 (7 bases). The J call may be faulty, since TRBJ2-7 better matches the DNA end. In germline, CDR1 is SGHAT, CDR2 FQNNGV. This CDR3 is built from 16 residues. CDR3 sequence reads: CASSLGGASGHYEQYF. The DNA of the CDR3 is TGTGCCAGCAGCTTAGGGGGGGCTAGCGGCCACTACGAGCAGTACTTC.

V usage is TRBV5-1 and J usage is TRBJ2-1; 10 bases are a match to TRBD2. Germline CDR1 SGHRS, CDR2 YFSETQ. V was pared by 0 bases and J by 12 bases, with 6 bases of the junction left unmatched. This CDR3 has 14 amino acids. CDR3 region: CASSLAASGSRQFF. The CDR3 DNA follows: TGCGCCAGCAGCTTGGCGGCTAGCGGGAGCCGGCAGTTCTTC.

As for this clone: The junction departs from germline at one end; a sequencing error may be responsible. J is TRBJ2-2 and V is TRBV7-9, with TRBD1 matching over 8 bases. This CDR3 has 15 amino acids. The V gene's germline CDR1 is SEHNR and CDR2 FQNEAQ (reference sequence). The CDR3 protein is CSSSLDRVDTGELFF. The CDR3 DNA follows: TGTTCCAGCAGCTTGGACAGGGTTGACACCGGGGAGCTGTTTTTT.

The DNA of the CDR3 is TGCAGCGTGGGGAGGGAGACCCAGTACTTC. It yields the protein CSVGRETQYF. This chain connects TRBV20-1 to TRBJ2-5; a possible D gene is TRBD2 (6 bases). Germline values: CDR1 DFQATT, CDR2 SNEGSKA (reference sequence). CDR3 length equals 10 residues.

This rearrangement joins TRBV7-8 to TRBJ2-5; D is undetermined. Germline-derived CDR1 and CDR2 are SGHVS and FQNEAQ. Trimming removed 5 bases from V and 5 bases from J, with 3 bases in between. The CDR3 extends over 10 amino acids. The DNA for the CDR3 is TGTGCCAGCAGCCATGAGACCCAGTACTTC. Protein: CASSHETQYF.

This clone occurred once. The chain recombines TRBV7-8 with TRBJ2-1, with D unresolved. The germline CDR1 and CDR2 sequences are SGHVS and FQNEAQ. The V and J ends lost 2 bases and 5 bases respectively, with 13 bases between them. This CDR3 comprises 15 residues. The CDR3 sequence: CASSLPLVFNNEQFF. The CDR3 DNA sequence: TGTGCCAGCAGCTTACCCCTAGTATTTAACAATGAGCAGTTCTTC.

This sequence joins TRBV2 and TRBJ2-1; tentative D call: TRBD1 (5 bases). The CDR3 consists of 13 residues. In germline, CDR1 is SNHLY, CDR2 FYNNEI. This CDR3 is CVSHQGIYNEQFF. DNA of the CDR3: TGTGTTTCACACCAGGGAATCTACAATGAGCAGTTCTTC. The full variable domain, its missing parts supplied by reference TRBV2 and TRBJ2-1, is EPEVTQTPSHQVTQMGQEVILRCVPISNHLYFYWYRQILGQKVEFLVSFYNNEISEKSEIFDDQFSVERPDGSNFTLKIRSTKLEDSAMYFCVSHQGIYNEQFFGPGTRLTVL.

The chain joins TRBV29-1 to TRBJ2-1; perhaps TRBD1 as D (6 bases). CDR1 SQVTM and CDR2 ANQGSEA come from the germline V gene. Trimming removed 4 bases at V and 4 bases at J, with 14 bases between. The CDR3 covers 14 residues. The CDR3 reads CSVVGDISYNEQFF. CDR3 coding DNA: TGCAGCGTTGTGGGGGACATCTCATACAATGAGCAGTTCTTC.